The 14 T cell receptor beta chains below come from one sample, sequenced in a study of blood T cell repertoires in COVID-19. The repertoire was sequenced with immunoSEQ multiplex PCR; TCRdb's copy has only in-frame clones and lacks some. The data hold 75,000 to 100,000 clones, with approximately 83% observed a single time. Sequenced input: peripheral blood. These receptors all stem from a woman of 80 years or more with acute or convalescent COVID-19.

DNA of the CDR3: TGTGCCAGCAGCTTGGCGGGGAGTAGCGGGAGGGCAGGCACAGATACGCAGTATTTT. Translated, it gives CASSLAGSSGRAGTDTQYF. The rearrangement links TRBV5-4 to TRBJ2-3; 11 nucleotides line up with TRBD2. The CDR3 length is 19 residues. Germline CDR1 reads SGHNT; CDR2 reads YYREEE (reference sequence). The ends lost 0 bases at V and 1 base at J; junction bases unmatched: 10.

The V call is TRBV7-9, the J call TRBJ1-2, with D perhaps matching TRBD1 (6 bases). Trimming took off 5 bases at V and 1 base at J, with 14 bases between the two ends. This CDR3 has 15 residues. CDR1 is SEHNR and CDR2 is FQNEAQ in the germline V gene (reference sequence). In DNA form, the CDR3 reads TGTGCCAGCAGCCCTGGGACACCTGATAACTATGGCTACACCTTC. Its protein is CASSPGTPDNYGYTF.

CDR3: CASSLFLAVEETQYF. The CDR3 DNA is TGCGCCAGCAGCTTGTTTCTAGCGGTTGAAGAGACCCAGTACTTC. The chain joins TRBV5-1 to TRBJ2-5; 7 bases fit TRBD2. The length of the CDR3 is 15 residues. The germline CDR1 and CDR2 sequences are SGHRS and YFSETQ. After removal of 1 base from V and 3 bases from J, the junction contained 6 bases not matched to a gene.

CDR3 sequence (DNA): TGTGCCAGCAGCCAACGTAAGCCGGGAGGGCCCAAAAACATTCAGTACTTC. It specifies CASSQRKPGGPKNIQYF. The rearrangement links TRBV3-1 (or the pseudogene TRBV3-2) to TRBJ2-4; 8 bases are a match to TRBD2. From germline, CDR1 is LGHDT and CDR2 YNNKEL (reference sequence). Trimming removed 2 bases from V and 2 bases from J; junction bases left unmatched: 8. The CDR3 is made up of 17 amino acids.

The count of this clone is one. The CDR3 is CASSGSRWGENTGELFF. The CDR3 nucleotides read TGTGCCAGCAGTGGCTCACGTTGGGGGGAGAACACCGGGGAGCTGTTTTTT. The chain couples TRBV6-1 to TRBJ2-2, with a weak D call TRBD2 (6 bases). In germline, CDR1 is MNHNS, CDR2 SASEGT. The CDR3 loop spans 17 amino acids. The V and J ends lost 4 bases and 1 base respectively, with 16 bases between them.

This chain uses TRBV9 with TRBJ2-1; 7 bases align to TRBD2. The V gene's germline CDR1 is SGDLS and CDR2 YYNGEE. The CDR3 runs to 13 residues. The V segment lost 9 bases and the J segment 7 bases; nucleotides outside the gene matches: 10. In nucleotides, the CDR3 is TGTGCCACGTCCAGCGGGATGTGGAATGAGCAGTTCTTC. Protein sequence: CATSSGMWNEQFF. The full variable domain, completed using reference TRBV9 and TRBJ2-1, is DSGVTQTPKHLITATGQRVTLRCSPRSGDLSVYWYQQSLDQGLQFLIQYYNGEERAKGNILERFSAQQFPDLHSELNLSSLELGDSALYFCATSSGMWNEQFFGPGTRLTVL.

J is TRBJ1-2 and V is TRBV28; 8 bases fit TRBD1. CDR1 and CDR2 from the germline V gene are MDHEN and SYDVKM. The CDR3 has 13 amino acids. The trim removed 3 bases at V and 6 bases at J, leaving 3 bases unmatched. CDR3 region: CASSFQGADGYTF. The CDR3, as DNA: TGTGCCAGCAGTTTCCAGGGGGCGGATGGCTACACCTTC.

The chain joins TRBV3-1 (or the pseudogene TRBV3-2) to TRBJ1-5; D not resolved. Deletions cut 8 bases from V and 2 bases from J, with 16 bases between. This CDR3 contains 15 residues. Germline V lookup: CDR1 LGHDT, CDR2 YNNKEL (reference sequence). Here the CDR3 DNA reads TGTGCCAGCGCCCCCCGAGTTGGAGGCAATCAGCCCCAGCATTTT. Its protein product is CASAPRVGGNQPQHF.

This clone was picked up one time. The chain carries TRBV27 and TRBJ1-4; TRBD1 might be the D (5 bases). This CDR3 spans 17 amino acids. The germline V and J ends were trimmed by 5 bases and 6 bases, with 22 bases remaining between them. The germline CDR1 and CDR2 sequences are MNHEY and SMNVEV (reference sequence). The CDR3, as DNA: TGTGCCAGCAGTCCGATACACCCCGACCTCAGGGATGAAAAACTGTTTTTT. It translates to CASSPIHPDLRDEKLFF. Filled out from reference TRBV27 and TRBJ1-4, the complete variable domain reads EAQVTQNPRYLITVTGKKLTVTCSQNMNHEYMSWYRQDPGLGLRQIYYSMNVEVTDKGDVPEGYKVSRKEKRNFPLILESPSPNQTSLYFCASSPIHPDLRDEKLFFGSGTQLSVL.

The CDR3 region has the DNA TGTGCCAGCAGCAAGCCGGGACAGCGAAATGAGCAGTTCTTC. Protein: CASSKPGQRNEQFF. The rearrangement links TRBV7-2 to TRBJ2-1, with 7 bases lining up with TRBD1. The V and J ends lost 5 bases and 7 bases, in that order; junction bases with no gene match: 8. Germline CDR1 and CDR2: SGHTA and FQGNSA. The CDR3 consists of 14 residues.

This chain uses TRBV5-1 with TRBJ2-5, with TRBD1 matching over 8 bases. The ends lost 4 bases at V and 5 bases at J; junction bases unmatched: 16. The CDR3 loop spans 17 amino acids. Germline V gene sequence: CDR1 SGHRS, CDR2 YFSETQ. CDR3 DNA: TGCGCCAGCAGCCAGACAGGGGAAGGGTTTAGTCCGGAGACCCAGTACTTC. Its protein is CASSQTGEGFSPETQYF.

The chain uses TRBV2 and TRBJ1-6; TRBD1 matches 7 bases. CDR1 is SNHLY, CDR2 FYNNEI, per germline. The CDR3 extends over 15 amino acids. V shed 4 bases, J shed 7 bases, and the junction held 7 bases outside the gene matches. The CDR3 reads CASSVKGAGNSPLHF. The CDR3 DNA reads TGTGCCAGCAGTGTTAAGGGGGCTGGCAATTCACCCCTCCACTTT. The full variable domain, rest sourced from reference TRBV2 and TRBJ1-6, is EPEVTQTPSHQVTQMGQEVILRCVPISNHLYFYWYRQILGQKVEFLVSFYNNEISEKSEIFDDQFSVERPDGSNFTLKIRSTKLEDSAMYFCASSVKGAGNSPLHFGNGTRLTVT.

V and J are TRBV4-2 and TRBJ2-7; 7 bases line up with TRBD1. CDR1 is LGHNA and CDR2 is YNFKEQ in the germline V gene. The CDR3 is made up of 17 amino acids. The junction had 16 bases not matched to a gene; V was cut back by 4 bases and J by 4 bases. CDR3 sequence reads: CASSPKLDRDSLYEQYF. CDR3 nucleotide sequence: TGTGCCAGCAGCCCGAAGCTGGACCGGGACAGCCTATACGAGCAGTACTTC.

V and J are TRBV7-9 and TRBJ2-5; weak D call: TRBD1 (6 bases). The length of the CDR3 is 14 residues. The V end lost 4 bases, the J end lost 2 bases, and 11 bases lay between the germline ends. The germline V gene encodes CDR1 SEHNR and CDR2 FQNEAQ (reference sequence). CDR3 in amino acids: CASSYTTGQETQYF. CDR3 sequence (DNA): TGTGCCAGCAGCTACACGACAGGTCAAGAGACCCAGTACTTC.